The entry below gives a single T cell receptor beta chain sequence along with its context. Its antigen is as yet unknown. The data were taken from a study of OX40 agonist ivuxolimab in advanced cancers. Study observations and caveats: Within 6 weeks, CD4+ and CD8+ blood T cells expanded clonally at 0.1 to 3.0 mg/kg. Low clonal expansion, among the lowest seen, marked partial responders at 0.1-3.0 mg/kg.

CDR1 and CDR2 from the germline V gene are MNHEY and SMNVEV (reference sequence). The CDR3 spans 12 residues. Trimming cost V 3 bases and J 5 bases, with 6 bases left between them. Here immunoSEQ multiplex PCR was the method, and the copy in TCRdb shows in-frame clones only, minus some. Found here are about 71,000 clones, approximately 90% of them singletons; the top ten hold 1.1%. V is TRBV27 and J is TRBJ2-3; D uncertain. This sample comprised CD4+ or CD8+ T cells sorted from blood, obtained in a trial of the OX40 agonist ivuxolimab. This sequence was found in an adult with an advanced solid tumor such as melanoma, head and neck, liver or kidney cancer. This chain's CDR3 is CASSFYGDTQYF. The CDR3 DNA sequence: TGTGCCAGCAGTTTCTATGGAGATACGCAGTATTTT.